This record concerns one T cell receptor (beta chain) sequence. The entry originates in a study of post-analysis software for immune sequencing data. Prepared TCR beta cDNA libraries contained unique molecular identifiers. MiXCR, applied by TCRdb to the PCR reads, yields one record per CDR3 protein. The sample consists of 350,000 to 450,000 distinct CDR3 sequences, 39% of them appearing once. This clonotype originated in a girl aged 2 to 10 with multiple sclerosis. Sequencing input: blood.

In DNA form, the CDR3 reads TGTGCCAGCAGTGAAGAACAGGGAAGCAATCAGCCCCAGCATTTT. Translating gives CASSEEQGSNQPQHF. The chain joins TRBV2 to TRBJ1-5; a weak D match, TRBD1 (6 bases). Trimming took off 1 base at V and 1 base at J, with 8 bases between the two ends. The germline gives CDR1 SNHLY, CDR2 FYNNEI. The CDR3 totals 15 residues.